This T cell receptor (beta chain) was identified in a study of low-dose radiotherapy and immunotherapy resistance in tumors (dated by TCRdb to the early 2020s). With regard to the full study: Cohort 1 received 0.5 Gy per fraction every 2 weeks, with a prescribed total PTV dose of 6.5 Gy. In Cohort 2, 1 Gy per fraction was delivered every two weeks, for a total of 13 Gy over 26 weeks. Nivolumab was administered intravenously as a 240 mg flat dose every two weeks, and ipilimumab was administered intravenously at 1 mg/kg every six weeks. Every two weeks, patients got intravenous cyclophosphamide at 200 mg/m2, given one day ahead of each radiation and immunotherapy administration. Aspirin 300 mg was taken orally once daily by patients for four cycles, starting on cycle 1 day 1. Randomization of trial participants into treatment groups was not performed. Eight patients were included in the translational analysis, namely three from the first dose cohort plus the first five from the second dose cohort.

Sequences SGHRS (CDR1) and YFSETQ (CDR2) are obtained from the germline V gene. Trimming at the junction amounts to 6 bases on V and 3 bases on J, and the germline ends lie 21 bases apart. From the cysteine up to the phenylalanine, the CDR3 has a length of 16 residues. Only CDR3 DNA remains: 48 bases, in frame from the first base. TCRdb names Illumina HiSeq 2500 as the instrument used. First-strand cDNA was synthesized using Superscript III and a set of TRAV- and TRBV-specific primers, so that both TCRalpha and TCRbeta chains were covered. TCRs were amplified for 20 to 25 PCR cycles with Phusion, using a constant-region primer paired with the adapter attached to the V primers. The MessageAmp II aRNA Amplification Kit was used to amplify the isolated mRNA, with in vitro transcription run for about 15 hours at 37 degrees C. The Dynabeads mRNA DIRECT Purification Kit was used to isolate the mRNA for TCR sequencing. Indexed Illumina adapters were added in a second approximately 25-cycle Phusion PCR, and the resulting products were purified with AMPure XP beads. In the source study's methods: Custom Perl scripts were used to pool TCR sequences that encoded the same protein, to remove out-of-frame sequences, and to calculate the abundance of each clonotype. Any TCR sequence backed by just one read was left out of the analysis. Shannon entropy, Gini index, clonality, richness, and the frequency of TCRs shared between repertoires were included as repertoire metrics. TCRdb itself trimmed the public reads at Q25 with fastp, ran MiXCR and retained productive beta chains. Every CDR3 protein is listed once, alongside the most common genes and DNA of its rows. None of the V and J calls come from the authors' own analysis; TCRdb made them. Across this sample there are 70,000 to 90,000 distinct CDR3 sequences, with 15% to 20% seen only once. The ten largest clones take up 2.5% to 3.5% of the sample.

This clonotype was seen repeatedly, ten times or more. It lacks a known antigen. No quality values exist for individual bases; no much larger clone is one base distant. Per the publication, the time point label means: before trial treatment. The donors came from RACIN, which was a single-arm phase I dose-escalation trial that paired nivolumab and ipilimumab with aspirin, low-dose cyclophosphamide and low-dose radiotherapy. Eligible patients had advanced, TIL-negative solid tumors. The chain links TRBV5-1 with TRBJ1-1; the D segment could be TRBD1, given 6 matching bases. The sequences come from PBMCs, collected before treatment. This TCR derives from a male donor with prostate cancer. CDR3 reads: CASKGWGARYDTEAFF. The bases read TGCGCCAGCAAGGGATGGGGGGCGAGGTACGACACTGAAGCTTTCTTT.